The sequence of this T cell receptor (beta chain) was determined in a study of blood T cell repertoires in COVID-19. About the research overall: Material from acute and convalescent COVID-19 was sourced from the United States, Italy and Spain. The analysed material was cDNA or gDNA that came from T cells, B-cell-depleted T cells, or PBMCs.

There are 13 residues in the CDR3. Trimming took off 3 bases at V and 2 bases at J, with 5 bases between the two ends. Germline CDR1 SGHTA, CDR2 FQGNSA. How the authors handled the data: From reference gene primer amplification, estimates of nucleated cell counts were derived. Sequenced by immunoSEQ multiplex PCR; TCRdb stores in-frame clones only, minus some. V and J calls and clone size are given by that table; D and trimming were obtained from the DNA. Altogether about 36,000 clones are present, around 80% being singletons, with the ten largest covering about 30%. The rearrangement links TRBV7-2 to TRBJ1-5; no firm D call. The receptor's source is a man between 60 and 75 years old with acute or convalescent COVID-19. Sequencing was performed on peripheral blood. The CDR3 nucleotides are TGTGCCAGCAGCTTCTCAGGCAATCAGCCCCAGCATTTT. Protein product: CASSFSGNQPQHF.